The next 31 T cell receptor beta chains were all read from a single sample in a study of T-cell reconstitution after alpha-beta-depleted transplantation in children (dated by TCRdb to 2015 to 2016). Library preparation was by PCR. The data were produced on an Illumina HiSeq 2500. TCR library preparation used molecular barcoding, with unique molecular identifiers applied to normalize quantification of the TCRbeta repertoire. TCRdb trimmed the raw reads at Q25, called clones with MiXCR and kept productive beta chains. Under each unique CDR3 protein, matching rows form one entry showing the most common genes and DNA. Across this sample there are 400,000 to 500,000 distinct CDR3 sequences, with approximately 11% seen only once. 4.5% to 7% of the sample lies in the top ten. This specimen consisted of PBMCs from the stem cell graft donor, obtained from the stem cell graft. The origin of the receptors is a human donor who donated a stem cell graft to a child with acute myeloid leukemia.

In this sample, this clonotype turned up a few times. The chain couples TRBV5-1 to TRBJ2-3; perhaps D is TRBD1 or TRBD2 (5 bases each). V lost 6 bases, J lost 0 bases, and 20 bases lay in between. CDR3 length equals 17 residues. The germline CDR1 and CDR2 sequences are SGHRS and YFSETQ. The DNA of the CDR3 is TGCGCCAGCAATCTTCGCCCCGGGGCGTTTAGCACAGATACGCAGTATTTT. It yields the protein CASNLRPGAFSTDTQYF.

This clonotype was counted a few times. The V gene is TRBV7-9, the J gene TRBJ1-1, with D possibly TRBD1 on 6 matching bases. The CDR3 runs to 15 residues. Germline-derived CDR1 and CDR2 are SEHNR and FQNEAQ (reference sequence). V gave up 2 bases and J gave up 1 base, with 11 bases separating them. The CDR3 sequence is CASSLLTTGNTEAFF. Here the CDR3 DNA reads TGTGCCAGCAGCTTACTCACGACAGGGAACACTGAAGCTTTCTTT.

The chain uses TRBV20-1 and TRBJ2-1; D remains ambiguous. V lost 5 bases and J lost 5, with 19 bases in between. The germline V gene has CDR1 DFQATT and CDR2 SNEGSKA (reference sequence). The CDR3 has 15 residues. The CDR3 DNA reads as TGCAGTGCTCCCATCCCGGGCGGACGTAACAATGAGCAGTTCTTC. This encodes CSAPIPGGRNNEQFF.

This clonotype has just a few counts. The chain recombines TRBV12-3 or TRBV12-4 with TRBJ2-5, with TRBD1 matching 10 bases. The CDR3 contains 16 residues. After removal of 7 bases from V and 8 bases from J, the junction contained 16 bases not matched to a gene. CDR3 in amino acids: CASTMTGGGRGSTQYF. In nucleotides, the CDR3 is TGTGCCAGCACCATGACAGGGGGCGGTCGGGGGAGCACCCAGTACTTC.

This clonotype was counted a few times. CDR3 DNA sequence: TGCAGTGCACTCCAGGGCGGATTCCAAGAGACCCAGTACTTC. As protein: CSALQGGFQETQYF. The J gene is TRBJ2-5, the V gene TRBV20-1, with D tentatively TRBD1 (5 bases). The germline gives CDR1 DFQATT, CDR2 SNEGSKA (reference sequence). The CDR3 runs 14 residues. Deletions cut 6 bases from V and 1 base from J, with 15 bases between.

This clonotype appeared a few times. The V call is TRBV7-8, the J call TRBJ2-7; no definite D call. V gave up 5 bases and J gave up 0 bases, with 11 bases separating them. This CDR3 has 14 residues. Germline CDR1 is SGHVS and CDR2 is FQNEAQ. The chain's CDR3 is CASSPRRSSYEQYF. The CDR3 coding sequence is TGTGCCAGCAGCCCCCGACGGAGCTCCTACGAGCAGTACTTC. Looking up the rest from reference TRBV7-8 and TRBJ2-7 gives the full variable domain: GAGVSQSPRYKVAKRGQDVALRCDPISGHVSLFWYQQALGQGPEFLTYFQNEAQLDKSGLPSDRFFAERPEGSVSTLKIQRTQQEDSAVYLCASSPRRSSYEQYFGPGTRLTVT.

This clonotype has a count of ten or more. The chain couples TRBV6-1 to TRBJ2-7, with TRBD1 as a possible D gene (6 bases). Trimming stripped 4 bases from V and 4 bases from J, with 11 bases between. This CDR3 has 13 amino acids. Germline CDR1 MNHNS, CDR2 SASEGT. CDR3 residues: CASSVGQTYEQYV. In DNA, the CDR3 is TGTGCCAGCAGTGTAGGACAGACATACGAGCAGTACGTC.

This clonotype was recorded at least ten times. The chain carries TRBV27 and TRBJ2-1; D gene uncertain. The CDR3 sequence is 11 residues long. V gave up 5 bases and J gave up 8 bases, with 7 bases separating them. Germline CDR1 MNHEY, CDR2 SMNVEV (reference sequence). CDR3 protein: CASSDRYEQFF. CDR3 DNA: TGTGCCAGCAGTGACCGCTATGAGCAGTTCTTC.

The rearrangement links TRBV10-1 to TRBJ2-4; D is perhaps TRBD1 (6 bases). The CDR3 covers 15 residues. Germline assignment: CDR1 WNHNN and CDR2 SYGVQD (reference sequence). Deletions cut 5 bases from V and 0 bases from J, with 11 bases between. CDR3 nucleotides: TGCGCCAGCAGTCCAGGGGATTTAGCCAAAAACATTCAGTACTTC. Translating it yields CASSPGDLAKNIQYF.

Points on this clonotype: At one end the junction does not follow the germline gene, possibly because of a read error. The chain is built from TRBV7-3 and TRBJ1-2; 9 nucleotides agree with TRBD1. This CDR3 comprises 18 residues. The germline CDR1 and CDR2 sequences are SGHTA and FQGTGA. The CDR3 bases are TGTGCCAGCAGTTTAAGCCCCGGGACAGGGTCGTCGATTTATGGCTACACCTTC. Amino acid sequence: CASSLSPGTGSSIYGYTF. Together with reference TRBV7-3 and TRBJ1-2, the CDR3 gives the full variable domain: GAGVSQTPSNKVTEKGKYVELRCDPISGHTALYWYRQSLGQGPEFLIYFQGTGAADDSGLPNDRFFAVRPEGSVSTLKIQRTERGDSAVYLCASSLSPGTGSSIYGYTFGSGTRLTVV.

There are a few counts of this clonotype. This chain connects TRBV15 to TRBJ2-3; 7 nucleotides agree with TRBD2. CDR1 and CDR2 from the germline V gene are LNHNV and YYDKDF (reference sequence). The V and J ends lost 0 bases and 1 base, in that order; junction bases with no gene match: 4. There are 16 residues in the CDR3. CDR3 loop: CATSRDSAGGTDTQYF. Written as DNA, the CDR3 is TGTGCCACCAGCAGAGATTCTGCGGGGGGCACAGATACGCAGTATTTT.

This clonotype was recorded at least ten times. The chain uses TRBV5-5 and TRBJ2-5; D is perhaps TRBD1 (6 bases). Deletions cut 5 bases from V and 4 bases from J, with 15 bases between. Per germline, CDR1 SGHKS and CDR2 YYEKEE (reference sequence). The CDR3 totals 14 residues. DNA for the CDR3: TGTGCCAGCAGATACATTCAGGGGAGAGAGACCCAGTACTTC. Encoded protein: CASRYIQGRETQYF. Variable domain in full (rest from reference TRBV5-5 and TRBJ2-5): DAGVTQSPTHLIKTRGQQVTLRCSPISGHKSVSWYQQVLGQGPQFIFQYYEKEERGRGNFPDRFSARQFPNYSSELNVNALLLGDSALYLCASRYIQGRETQYFGPGTRLLVL.

This clonotype was observed a few times. The genes are TRBV13 and TRBJ2-2, with 7 bases aligning to TRBD2. In germline, CDR1 is PRHDT, CDR2 FYEKMQ (reference sequence). Trimming removed 4 bases from V and 5 bases from J; junction bases left unmatched: 10. The CDR3 covers 16 residues. The CDR3 coding sequence is TGTGCCAGCAGCTGGGGGAGCGGGATTATGACCGGGGAGCTGTTTTTT. Protein sequence: CASSWGSGIMTGELFF.

The table lists this clonotype with a few counts. The chain recombines TRBV6-4 with TRBJ2-6, with a weak D call TRBD1 (5 bases). Trimming pared 0 bases from V and 0 bases from J, leaving 6 bases between. The CDR3 is 16 residues long. Germline V gene lookup returns CDR1 MRHNA and CDR2 SNTAGT. The CDR3 here is CASSDSTVSGANVLTF. As DNA, the CDR3 is TGTGCCAGCAGTGACTCGACAGTCTCTGGGGCCAACGTCCTGACTTTC.

The J gene is TRBJ2-1, the V gene TRBV9; D not resolved. The V and J ends lost 4 bases and 9 bases respectively, with 11 bases between them. CDR1 SGDLS and CDR2 YYNGEE come from the germline V gene. CDR3 length: 12 residues. The CDR3 is CASSSADLEQFF. In nucleotides, the CDR3 is TGTGCCAGCAGCTCCGCGGATCTTGAGCAGTTCTTC.

This clonotype was picked up a small number of times. V is TRBV12-3 or TRBV12-4 and J is TRBJ1-1; no reliable D call. The V gene lost 6 bases and the J gene lost 9 bases, with 14 bases spanning the gap. The CDR3 sequence is 12 residues long. The CDR3 bases are TGTGCCAGCAGCCCAGGATCAACTCAAGCTTTCTTT. It encodes CASSPGSTQAFF.

This rearrangement joins TRBV5-1 to TRBJ2-1, with TRBD2 matching over 7 bases. This CDR3 is built from 14 residues. Germline CDR1 SGHRS, CDR2 YFSETQ. Losses at the gene ends were 7 bases for V and 3 bases for J; bases not matched to a gene: 7. The CDR3 spells CASESAGNYNEQFF. As DNA, the CDR3 is TGCGCCAGCGAGTCAGCGGGGAACTACAATGAGCAGTTCTTC. The full variable domain, completed using reference TRBV5-1 and TRBJ2-1, is KAGVTQTPRYLIKTRGQQVTLSCSPISGHRSVSWYQQTPGQGLQFLFEYFSETQRNKGNFPGRFSGRQFSNSRSEMNVSTLELGDSALYLCASESAGNYNEQFFGPGTRLTVL.

This clonotype was seen a few times. This sequence joins TRBV12-3 or TRBV12-4 and TRBJ2-5; D is ambiguous. The CDR3 is 13 residues long. V lost 6 bases to trimming and J lost 4 bases, with 12 bases between them. CDR3 loop: CASSTHPGETQYF. The CDR3 DNA sequence: TGTGCCAGCAGCACCCACCCCGGAGAGACCCAGTACTTC.

The chain links TRBV6-2 or TRBV6-3 to TRBJ2-2, with 7 bases identical to TRBD1. This CDR3 region has 14 residues. Looked up from germline, CDR1 is MNHEY and CDR2 is SVGEGT. After removal of 8 bases from V and 5 bases from J, the junction contained 8 bases not matched to a gene. CDR3 sequence reads: CASAPQGETGELFF. As DNA, the CDR3 is TGTGCCAGCGCTCCTCAGGGGGAGACCGGGGAGCTGTTTTTT.

This chain uses TRBV7-2 with TRBJ2-1; 7 nucleotides align to TRBD2. Trimming cost V 5 bases and J 9 bases; bases outside gene matches: 10. Germline assignment: CDR1 SGHTA and CDR2 FQGNSA. The CDR3 is 14 residues long. The CDR3 is CASSPSGGPSEQFF. CDR3 nucleotide sequence: TGTGCCAGCAGCCCTAGCGGCGGGCCAAGTGAGCAGTTCTTC.

This clonotype has just a few counts. The chain couples TRBV5-1 to TRBJ2-7; TRBD1 agrees at 8 bases. CDR1 and CDR2 from the germline V gene are SGHRS and YFSETQ. J was trimmed by 0 bases and V by 1 base; bases with no gene match: 6. This CDR3 has 16 residues. In DNA form, the CDR3 reads TGCGCCAGCAGCTTGAGCCGGACAGGGAGCTCCTACGAGCAGTACTTC. Translating it yields CASSLSRTGSSYEQYF.

This clonotype was counted a few times. V and J are TRBV7-2 and TRBJ2-3; 9 bases agree with TRBD2. This CDR3 has 16 residues. Germline V gene data show CDR1 as SGHTA and CDR2 as FQGNSA. V lost 1 base to trimming and J lost 5 bases; unmatched junction nucleotides: 7. CDR3: CASSLVAGGHEDTQYF. CDR3 bases: TGTGCCAGCAGCTTAGTCGCGGGGGGGCACGAAGATACGCAGTATTTT.

In its sample, this clonotype was seen a few times. This chain links TRBV5-1 with TRBJ2-1; D remains ambiguous. CDR3 length: 15 amino acids. Trimming stripped 4 bases from V and 6 bases from J, with 17 bases between. CDR1 is SGHRS and CDR2 is YFSETQ in the germline V gene. The chain's CDR3 is CASSPFLDQANEQFF. In DNA form, the CDR3 reads TGCGCCAGCAGCCCCTTTTTGGACCAGGCCAATGAGCAGTTCTTC.

This clonotype appeared a few times. The J gene is TRBJ2-7, the V gene TRBV20-1; D is uncertain. V was pared by 1 base and J by 3 bases, with 10 bases between. The germline V gene has CDR1 DFQATT and CDR2 SNEGSKA (reference sequence). The CDR3 covers 13 residues. This CDR3 is CSARGSGGYEQYF. CDR3 nucleotides: TGCAGTGCTAGAGGCAGTGGCGGCTACGAGCAGTACTTC.

The chain uses TRBV9 and TRBJ2-1; D ambiguous. The CDR3 is 12 residues long. Germline V lookup: CDR1 SGDLS, CDR2 YYNGEE. V shed 3 bases and J shed 7 bases, with 8 bases lying between them. The CDR3 coding sequence is TGTGCCAGCAGCGCGCCTACAAATGAGCAGTTCTTC. Amino acid sequence: CASSAPTNEQFF.

This clonotype was seen a few times. V usage is TRBV4-1 and J usage is TRBJ2-1; 8 bases line up with TRBD2. The germline V gene encodes CDR1 MGHRA and CDR2 YSYEKL. This CDR3 has 15 residues. V shed 4 bases and J 12 bases; nucleotides not matched to a gene: 14. The CDR3 loop is CASSPAGVDGAGQFF. The CDR3 DNA is TGCGCCAGCAGCCCAGCGGGAGTGGATGGGGCAGGGCAGTTCTTC.

This clonotype was found a few times. The chain links TRBV5-1 to TRBJ2-2, with TRBD1 identical over 7 bases. The CDR3 has 13 residues. Germline V gene sequence: CDR1 SGHRS, CDR2 YFSETQ. V dropped 7 bases and J dropped 5; count of bases not matched to a gene: 5. The DNA for the CDR3 is TGCGCCAGCGCAAAACAGGGGACCGGGGAGCTGTTTTTT. Translating it yields CASAKQGTGELFF.

This clonotype was counted a few times. The chain uses TRBV29-1 and TRBJ1-4, with no clear D. Germline V CDR1 and CDR2: SQVTM, ANQGSEA. V was shortened by 4 bases and J by 2 bases, with 5 bases between the two germline ends. The CDR3 contains 12 residues. The CDR3 is CSVVATNEKLFF. DNA for the CDR3: TGCAGCGTTGTAGCCACTAATGAAAAACTGTTTTTT. Filled out from reference TRBV29-1 and TRBJ1-4, the complete variable domain reads SAVISQKPSRDICQRGTSLTIQCQVDSQVTMMFWYRQQPGQSLTLIATANQGSEATYESGFVIDKFPISRPNLTFSTLTVSNMSPEDSSIYLCSVVATNEKLFFGSGTQLSVL.

This clonotype was recorded at least ten times. The chain couples TRBV7-2 to TRBJ2-1; D might be TRBD2 (6 bases). The V end lost 2 bases, the J end lost 1 base, and 12 bases lay between the germline ends. There are 16 residues in the CDR3. Germline values: CDR1 SGHTA, CDR2 FQGNSA. CDR3 sequence reads: CASSLSRERSYNEQFF. The CDR3 coding sequence is TGTGCCAGCAGCTTAAGCCGGGAGCGGTCCTACAATGAGCAGTTCTTC.

This clonotype has more than one count but fewer than ten. The chain links TRBV11-2 to TRBJ2-3; 7 bases align to TRBD1. The V segment lost 7 bases and the J segment 6 bases; nucleotides outside the gene matches: 13. This CDR3 region has 15 residues. Looked up from germline, CDR1 is SGHAT and CDR2 is FQNNGV. CDR3: CASIPLTTGSDTQYF. CDR3 nucleotides: TGTGCCAGCATCCCCCTCACGACAGGGTCGGATACGCAGTATTTT.

The chain carries TRBV4-1 and TRBJ2-5; 13 bases fit TRBD2. Trimming removed 2 bases from V and 4 bases from J; junction bases left unmatched: 4. Per the germline V gene, CDR1 is MGHRA and CDR2 is YSYEKL. The CDR3 is 16 amino acids. The CDR3 loop is CASSQTSGGALETQYF. The CDR3 DNA reads TGCGCCAGCAGCCAAACTAGCGGGGGGGCCTTAGAGACCCAGTACTTC.